The sequence of this TCR beta chain was determined in a study of T cell changes during pregnancy in multiple sclerosis. In germline, CDR1 is MNHEY, CDR2 SMNVEV (reference sequence). Germline trimming cut 5 bases from V and 0 bases from J; bases unmatched to any gene: 6. The length of the CDR3 is 15 residues. Sequencing used immunoSEQ multiplex PCR; TCRdb keeps in-frame clones, though not all of them. The sample shows about 22,000 clones, roughly 87% of them seen only once. The TCR comes from a female donor with multiple sclerosis, enrolled in a pregnancy study. This chain links TRBV27 with TRBJ2-7; 8 nucleotides match TRBD2. The material was CD8+ T cells from peripheral blood mononuclear cells, obtained after pregnancy. The CDR3 region has the DNA TGTGCCAGCAGTATCATCAGCGGGAGCTCCTACGAGCAGTACTTC. Residues: CASSIISGSSYEQYF.